This is a list of T cell receptor beta chains from one sample in a study of cytomegalovirus exposure and HLA in healthy donors. Method: immunoSEQ multiplex PCR; TCRdb's copy keeps in-frame clones and lacks some. The sample records around 300,000 clones, 88% being singletons. Specimen: PBMCs. All receptors derive from a man in his thirties or forties in good health and CMV-seronegative. CDR3s include the opening cysteine and the closing phenylalanine or tryptophan. D genes are given only for firm matches. The size field is filled for only some rows; it gives once, few, many or a size class.

v_gene	len	abundance	d_gene	j_gene	CDR3nt	CDR3aa
TRBV10-3	15	.	.	TRBJ1-1	TGTGCCATCAGGGACCCCGGGACACAGAACACTGAAGCTTTCTTT	CAIRDPGTQNTEAFF
TRBV2	13	.	.	TRBJ2-2	TGTGCCGGAAACGGGGGTTACACCGGGGAGCTGTTTTTT	CAGNGGYTGELFF
TRBV5-1	15	.	TRBD2	TRBJ2-5	TGCGCCAGCAGCTTAACCGGGACTAGCCAAGAGACCCAGTACTTC	CASSLTGTSQETQYF
TRBV28	13	many	.	TRBJ1-1	TGTGCCAGCAGTTTATACGACAGGACTGAAGCTTTCTTT	CASSLYDRTEAFF
TRBV6-5	14	.	TRBD1	TRBJ1-2	TGTGCCATTGCCCAACCGGGACAGAATTATGGCTACACCTTC	CAIAQPGQNYGYTF
TRBV4-1	16	.	.	TRBJ2-2	TGCGCCAGCAGCGTTCGGTGGGTAGGGAGGACCGGGGAGCTGTTTTTT	CASSVRWVGRTGELFF
TRBV5-1	13	.	.	TRBJ1-2	TGCGCCAGCAGCTTTCCCGGAACTAATGGCTACACCTTC	CASSFPGTNGYTF
TRBV7-9	14	.	TRBD1	TRBJ1-2	TGTGCCAGCAGCGGGGGACAGGGAGGGTATGGCTACACCTTC	CASSGGQGGYGYTF
TRBV7-9	14	.	.	TRBJ2-5	TGTGCCAGCAGCTTATCAACGAGGGAAGAGACCCAGTACTTC	CASSLSTREETQYF
TRBV4-3	15	.	TRBD1	TRBJ1-2	TGCGCCAGCAGCCAAGATCTAGGGGGCATCTATGGCTACACCTTC	CASSQDLGGIYGYTF
TRBV30	15	.	.	TRBJ1-4	TGTGCCTGGTCTGCAGCGGAGCATCTATATGAAAAACTGTTTTTT	CAWSAAEHLYEKLFF
TRBV11-3	17	.	TRBD2	TRBJ2-2	TGTGCCAGCAGCCCCGGCCTGGGCGGGGGGAACACCGGGGAGCTGTTTTTT	CASSPGLGGGNTGELFF
TRBV6-6	14	.	.	TRBJ1-1	TGTGCCAGCAGTTACTCAGGGAGAGGGACTGAAGCTTTCTTT	CASSYSGRGTEAFF
TRBV6-6	12	.	TRBD1	TRBJ1-1	TGTGCCAGCAGTCACCCGGGACAGGGAGCTTTCTTT	CASSHPGQGAFF
TRBV5-1	16	.	TRBD1	TRBJ2-1	TGCGCCAGCAGCTTGGAGATACAGGGGGTTTCCAATGAGCAGTTCTTC	CASSLEIQGVSNEQFF